A selection of T cell receptor beta chains follows, all from one sample in a study of OX40 agonist ivuxolimab in advanced cancers. Repertoires were generated with immunoSEQ multiplex PCR, while TCRdb's copy carries only in-frame clones and drops some. The sample lists about 41,000 clones, 70% to 90% occurring once. Sample: CD4+ or CD8+ T cells sorted from blood, taken in a trial of the OX40 agonist ivuxolimab. Receptor source: an adult with an advanced solid tumor such as melanoma, head and neck, liver or kidney cancer. Each CDR3 is given with its conserved first and last residue. D genes are given only for firm matches. Clone size is shown for a subset of rows, as once, few, many or a class of expanded clone.

D	J	size	length	V	CDR3	DNA
NA	TRBJ1-5	few	15	TRBV5-1	CASSLGSNSNQPQHF	TGCGCCAGCAGCTTGGGCAGCAATAGCAATCAGCCCCAGCATTTT
TRBD1	TRBJ2-6	few	16	TRBV7-3	CASSGTGGSGANVLTF	TGTGCCAGCAGCGGTACAGGGGGCTCTGGGGCCAACGTCCTGACTTTC
NA	TRBJ2-7	few	11	TRBV30	CAWSWGANLYF	TGTGCCTGGAGTTGGGGGGCGAACTTGTACTTC
TRBD2	TRBJ2-7	once	15	TRBV7-9	CASSPGLAGAYEQYF	TGTGCCAGCAGCCCAGGACTAGCGGGAGCCTACGAGCAGTACTTC
TRBD1	TRBJ1-2	few	16	TRBV18	CASSPDSAGTADGYTF	TGTGCCAGCTCACCCGACAGTGCTGGGACAGCTGATGGCTACACCTTC
NA	TRBJ1-2	once	17	TRBV27	CASSYLRARGDNYGYTF	TGTGCCAGCAGTTACCTTAGGGCCCGCGGGGATAACTATGGCTACACCTTC
NA	TRBJ2-3	NA	12	TRBV6-5	CASSSVGTTQYF	TGTGCCAGCAGTTCCGTCGGGACTACGCAGTATTTT
NA	TRBJ1-3	NA	16	TRBV13	CASRYAGRLIGNTIYF	TGTGCCAGCAGGTACGCCGGGAGATTAATTGGAAACACCATATATTTT
NA	TRBJ2-2	NA	16	TRBV5-6	CASSLREGVDTGELFF	TGTGCCAGCAGCTTGAGGGAGGGGGTAGACACCGGGGAGCTGTTTTTT
TRBD1	TRBJ1-4	NA	16	TRBV6-6	CASSSTGTGGVEKLFF	TGTGCCAGCAGTTCAACCGGGACAGGGGGCGTAGAAAAACTGTTTTTT
NA	TRBJ1-5	NA	12	TRBV6-5	CASSIRLEPQHF	TGTGCCAGCAGTATCCGTTTGGAGCCCCAGCATTTT
NA	TRBJ2-7	NA	14	TRBV5-1	CASSLSPGPHEQYF	TGCGCCAGCAGCTTGTCACCAGGGCCCCACGAGCAGTACTTC
NA	TRBJ2-1	NA	14	TRBV7-9	CASSRDPSYNEQFF	TGTGCCAGCAGCCGGGACCCCTCCTACAATGAGCAGTTCTTC
NA	TRBJ1-5	NA	14	TRBV5-1	CASSMDSTNQPQHF	TGCGCCAGCAGCATGGACAGCACCAATCAGCCCCAGCATTTT
TRBD1	TRBJ1-5	NA	13	TRBV2	CASTQGAGQPQHF	TGTGCCAGCACACAGGGGGCAGGTCAGCCCCAGCATTTT
TRBD2	TRBJ2-1	NA	14	TRBV4-1	CASRMMSGTGEQFF	TGCGCCAGCAGAATGATGAGCGGGACCGGTGAGCAGTTCTTC
TRBD1	TRBJ2-1	NA	14	TRBV5-1	CATTVGQGGSEQFF	TGCGCCACTACCGTCGGACAGGGGGGGAGTGAGCAGTTCTTC
NA	TRBJ2-5	NA	15	TRBV5-1	CASSLEGVGFETQYF	TGCGCCAGCAGCTTGGAGGGTGTGGGGTTTGAGACCCAGTACTTC
TRBD2	TRBJ2-7	NA	15	TRBV18	CASSPSRAGDYEQYF	TGTGCCAGCTCACCATCACGAGCGGGAGATTACGAGCAGTACTTC
NA	TRBJ1-1	few	12	TRBV2	CASSTAWGEAFF	TGTGCCAGCAGTACAGCGTGGGGGGAAGCTTTCTTT
NA	TRBJ2-2	NA	13	TRBV27	CASSFWGTGELFF	TGTGCCAGCAGTTTCTGGGGCACCGGGGAGCTGTTTTTT
TRBD2	TRBJ2-1	NA	17	TRBV5-1	CASSPGGQASSYNEQFF	TGCGCCAGCAGCCCGGGGGGGCAGGCAAGCTCCTACAATGAGCAGTTCTTC
NA	TRBJ1-1	NA	15	TRBV18	CASSPAVGPDTEAFF	TGTGCCAGCTCCCCTGCAGTAGGGCCCGACACTGAAGCTTTCTTT
TRBD1	TRBJ2-7	NA	14	TRBV27	CASSLDRGLREQYF	TGTGCCAGCAGTTTGGACAGGGGCCTACGGGAGCAGTACTTC
TRBD1	TRBJ1-2	few	16	TRBV27	CASAPLGTGFGYGYTF	TGTGCCAGCGCCCCTCTCGGGACAGGGTTTGGGTATGGCTACACCTTC
TRBD1	TRBJ1-2	NA	13	TRBV5-6	CASTQDRGYGYTF	TGTGCCAGCACCCAGGACAGGGGCTATGGCTACACCTTC
TRBD1	TRBJ1-1	NA	15	TRBV7-3	CASSPTPGQGAEAFF	TGTGCCAGCAGCCCTACACCGGGACAGGGGGCTGAAGCTTTCTTT
TRBD1	TRBJ2-7	NA	15	TRBV10-3	CAISFSGTGPYEQYF	TGTGCCATCAGTTTCTCCGGGACAGGGCCCTACGAGCAGTACTTC
NA	TRBJ2-5	once	10	TRBV29-1	CSVAGETQYF	TGCAGCGTCGCGGGGGAGACCCAGTACTTC
NA	TRBJ1-1	once	13	TRBV19	CASSPGQNTEAFF	TGTGCCAGTAGTCCGGGACAGAACACTGAAGCTTTCTTT
NA	TRBJ2-7	NA	14	TRBV5-4	CASSELGPSVEQYF	TGTGCCAGCAGCGAATTGGGACCGTCTGTCGAGCAGTACTTC
NA	TRBJ2-2	NA	14	TRBV18	CASSRTGNTGELFF	TGTGCCAGCTCACGAACGGGGAACACCGGGGAGCTGTTTTTT
NA	TRBJ2-7	NA	13	TRBV6-1	CAGARQAYYEQYF	TGTGCCGGCGCTAGACAGGCATACTACGAGCAGTACTTC
NA	TRBJ2-7	NA	15	TRBV27	CASSPRSAGLYEQYF	TGTGCCAGCAGTCCCCGGAGCGCGGGTCTCTACGAGCAGTACTTC
NA	TRBJ2-7	NA	13	TRBV27	CASSYGLSYEQYF	TGTGCCAGCAGTTATGGTCTCTCCTACGAGCAGTACTTC
NA	TRBJ1-1	once	16	TRBV6-1	CASSEPYLEGLTEAFF	TGTGCCAGCAGTGAACCCTATTTAGAGGGTTTGACTGAAGCTTTCTTT
NA	TRBJ1-4	NA	13	TRBV30	CAWSTRVGEKLFF	TGTGCCTGGAGTACCAGGGTCGGCGAAAAACTGTTTTTT
TRBD1	TRBJ2-7	NA	15	TRBV5-4	CASSKGQGLPYEQYF	TGTGCCAGCAGCAAGGGACAGGGGCTTCCCTACGAGCAGTACTTC
TRBD1	TRBJ1-4	once	15	TRBV18	CASSPPGQGIVKLFF	TGTGCCAGCTCACCACCCGGACAGGGAATTGTGAAACTGTTTTTT
TRBD2	TRBJ2-7	NA	15	TRBV6-5	CASSYQPGTSGEQYF	TGTGCCAGCAGTTACCAACCCGGGACTAGTGGCGAGCAGTACTTC